Each of the 8 T cell receptor beta chains below was sequenced from the same sample in a study of T-cell reconstitution after alpha-beta-depleted transplantation in children (TCRdb year 2016). The protocol used for the library was PCR. The sequencing machine was an Illumina HiSeq 2500. To normalize quantification of the TCRbeta repertoire, the TCR libraries were built with molecular barcoding that relied on unique molecular identifiers. TCRdb passed the public sequencing reads through fastp at Q25 and MiXCR, retaining productive beta sequences. Each entry is one CDR3 protein sequence, shown with its most common DNA and genes. The table for this sample lists 200,000 to 300,000 distinct CDR3 sequences; 12% of them were counted only once. The leading ten clones occupy over 2% of the sample. The input for sequencing was PBMCs from the stem cell graft donor, taken from the stem cell graft. The receptors were sampled from a human donor who donated a stem cell graft to a child with acute lymphoblastic leukemia.

This clonotype has a handful of counts. The V call is TRBV20-1, the J call TRBJ1-1, with 7 bases lining up with TRBD1. The CDR3 extends over 14 amino acids. Trimming at V came to 6 bases and at J to 5 bases, leaving 12 bases not matched to a gene. CDR1 DFQATT and CDR2 SNEGSKA come from the germline V gene (reference sequence). CDR3 nucleotide sequence: TGCAGTGCATCCAGGGGGTCTGTGGATACTGAAGCTTTCTTT. Translation: CSASRGSVDTEAFF.

This clonotype was observed many times. CDR3 loop: CASSLQGASYEQYF. DNA for the CDR3: TGTGCCAGCAGTTTACAGGGGGCCTCCTACGAGCAGTACTTC. This chain connects TRBV6-5 to TRBJ2-7; 9 bases are a match to TRBD1. Germline CDR1 and CDR2: MNHEY and SVGAGI. V was pared by 4 bases and J by 0 bases, with 1 base of the junction left unmatched. The CDR3 totals 14 residues.

This clonotype was counted ten times or more. This chain links TRBV7-9 with TRBJ1-5, with no clear D. Germline-derived CDR1 and CDR2 are SEHNR and FQNEAQ (reference sequence). The CDR3 is 13 residues long. V was clipped by 5 bases and J by 5 bases, with 10 bases between them. DNA of the CDR3: TGTGCCAGCAGCCTATGGGGAGATCAGCCCCAGCATTTT. Its protein is CASSLWGDQPQHF.

Many counts were recorded for this clonotype. This rearrangement joins TRBV12-3 or TRBV12-4 to TRBJ2-1, with D hard to call. V shed 0 bases and J shed 9 bases, with 12 bases lying between them. This CDR3 is built from 14 residues. As DNA, the CDR3 is TGTGCCAGCAGTTTAGCGGGGTCGTCCTCTGAGCAGTTCTTC. Protein sequence: CASSLAGSSSEQFF.

This clonotype was picked up many times. The V gene is TRBV5-1, the J gene TRBJ1-1; D remains unclear. Germline CDR1 SGHRS, CDR2 YFSETQ. The CDR3 consists of 14 residues. V shed 0 bases and J shed 8 bases, with 14 bases lying between them. CDR3 nucleotides: TGCGCCAGCAGCTTGGTAGTTGGTGGACCCGAAGCTTTCTTT. As protein: CASSLVVGGPEAFF.

This clonotype showed up many times. V is TRBV7-8 and J is TRBJ2-7, with a weak D call TRBD2 (5 bases). In germline, CDR1 is SGHVS, CDR2 FQNEAQ. The V and J ends lost 1 base and 0 bases respectively, with 16 bases between them. This CDR3 is 17 amino acids long. CDR3 loop: CASSLGSRGADSYEQYF. CDR3 sequence (DNA): TGTGCCAGCAGCTTAGGGTCACGCGGAGCGGACTCCTACGAGCAGTACTTC.

Worth noting for this clonotype: A much larger clone differs from this one at a single base, so this may be a read error. V and J are TRBV12-3 or TRBV12-4 and TRBJ2-2, with D perhaps TRBD1 (6 bases). V was cut by 10 bases and J by 5 bases, with 14 bases left in between. CDR3 length: 13 amino acids. CDR3 residues: CAIRQDSTGELFF. The CDR3 DNA sequence: TGTGCCATCAGACAGGATTCGACCGGGGAGCTGTTTTTT.

This chain links TRBV18 with TRBJ1-5, with 7 nucleotides matching TRBD1. The V and J ends lost 10 bases and 1 base, in that order; junction bases with no gene match: 4. From germline, CDR1 is KGHSH and CDR2 LQKENI. There are 13 residues in the CDR3. CDR3 in amino acids: CATQGDSNQPQHF. The CDR3 region has the DNA TGTGCCACCCAGGGGGACAGCAATCAGCCCCAGCATTTT.